This T cell receptor (beta chain) originates from a study of T cell changes during pregnancy in multiple sclerosis. Only in-frame clones appear in the TCRdb table, and some are missing; sequencing was by immunoSEQ multiplex PCR. The data hold about 28,000 clones, with 75% to 90% observed a single time. This CDR3 has 13 residues. Germline loops: CDR1 ENHRY, CDR2 SYGVKD. Trimming removed 8 bases from V and 5 bases from J, with 12 bases in between. The chain has TRBV10-3 and TRBJ1-4, with D perhaps matching TRBD1 (6 bases). Sequenced material: CD4+ T cells from peripheral blood mononuclear cells, taken in the first trimester of pregnancy. The TCR was taken from a female donor in good health, enrolled as a control in a pregnancy study. The CDR3 loop is CAIRRGENEKLFF. As DNA, the CDR3 is TGTGCCATCCGCAGGGGCGAGAATGAAAAACTGTTTTTT.